One TCR beta chain is described in this entry. Its antigen is unidentified. 13 Jbeta primers and 60 Vbeta primers were used for the PCR. As originally analysed: As a later analysis found, there were 70 million to 100 million unique TCR beta chains, of which roughly 11 million were shared. Here immunoSEQ multiplex PCR was the method, and the copy in TCRdb shows in-frame clones only, minus some. V, J and clone size are those of that table, while D and trimming were read from the DNA. The repertoire holds a few hundred thousand clones, with 80% to 85% as singletons. This entry belongs to a study of cytomegalovirus exposure and HLA in healthy donors. Germline CDR1 and CDR2: MNHEY and SMNVEV (reference sequence). This CDR3 spans 15 amino acids. Trimming left V 0 bases short and J 4 bases short, with 12 bases between. Study results and limitations: Later work showed greater clonal expansion in HLA-associated TCR beta chains than in equally common others. It was only CMV serostatus that was available as immune exposure information. One variant, a missense change in DCLRE1C, was linked in a later analysis to TCR beta V- and J-gene trimming.

This sequence was found in a woman aged 60-75 years in good health and CMV-seropositive. The sample taken for sequencing was PBMCs. The chain links TRBV27 to TRBJ1-2; D might be TRBD1 (5 bases). The CDR3 reads CASSLSARGFYGYTF. DNA of the CDR3: TGTGCCAGCAGTTTATCGGCTAGGGGCTTCTATGGCTACACCTTC.